Each of the 15 T cell receptor beta chains below was sequenced from the same sample in a study of radiation and T cells in renal cell carcinoma. Time point defined: blood 4 weeks post-SBRT, at nephrectomy. Noted treatment: 15 Gy SBRT to primary tumor, nephrectomy 4 weeks later. TCRdb keeps only in-frame clones here, not all; method: immunoSEQ multiplex PCR. The table lists about 77,000 clones, over 80% of them singletons. The sample consisted of blood, taken from a patient whose treatment included radiotherapy and nephrectomy. The receptors stem from an older woman with renal cell carcinoma.

V and J are TRBV7-9 and TRBJ2-7; TRBD2 aligns across 7 bases. This CDR3 is built from 17 residues. The J segment lost 3 bases and the V segment lost 0 bases, leaving 11 bases of the junction unmatched. Looked up from germline, CDR1 is SEHNR and CDR2 is FQNEAQ (reference sequence). DNA for the CDR3: TGTGCCAGCAGCTTAGCGCCGGGACTACTTATCGTCTACGAGCAGTACTTC. Translated, it gives CASSLAPGLLIVYEQYF.

This clone is judged medium-sized. V gene TRBV19 combines with J gene TRBJ2-5; D may be TRBD2 (6 bases). V lost 4 bases, J lost 1 base, and 10 bases lay in between. The germline V gene encodes CDR1 LNHDA and CDR2 SQIVND (reference sequence). The CDR3 loop spans 14 amino acids. This CDR3 is CASSSGGSQETQYF. CDR3 coding DNA: TGTGCCAGTAGTAGCGGAGGGTCCCAAGAGACCCAGTACTTC.

V is TRBV5-1 and J is TRBJ1-5; the D is unclear. The CDR3 covers 13 residues. Trimming cost V 0 bases and J 3 bases, with 4 bases left between them. The germline V gene encodes CDR1 SGHRS and CDR2 YFSETQ. The CDR3 bases are TGCGCCAGCAGCTTGGAGCCCAATCAGCCCCAGCATTTT. Translation: CASSLEPNQPQHF.

V and J are TRBV6-6 and TRBJ2-5; D might be TRBD1 or TRBD2, each matching 7 bases. Germline-derived CDR1 and CDR2 are MNHNY and SVGAGI (reference sequence). Trimming shortened V by 6 bases and J by 7 bases, and 21 bases separated the two germline ends. CDR3 length: 15 amino acids. In nucleotides, the CDR3 is TGTGCCAGCAGCTCAGGGGGGGCAGGGCCAGCGACCCAGTACTTC. Residues: CASSSGGAGPATQYF.

This clone showed up just a few times. The genes are TRBV19 and TRBJ2-3; D gene unclear. V was clipped by 4 bases and J by 0 bases, with 8 bases between them. The CDR3 has 14 residues. Germline lookup yields CDR1 LNHDA and CDR2 SQIVND (reference sequence). This chain's CDR3 is CASSSGPSTDTQYF. In nucleotides, the CDR3 is TGTGCCAGTAGTAGCGGACCTAGCACAGATACGCAGTATTTT.

The chain employs TRBV7-2 and TRBJ2-7; weak D call: TRBD2 (5 bases). The CDR3 spans 13 residues. Germline lookup yields CDR1 SGHTA and CDR2 FQGNSA. The V gene lost 3 bases and the J gene lost 2 bases, with 8 bases spanning the gap. CDR3 DNA sequence: TGTGCCAGCAGCTTGACGGAGGCCTACGAGCAGTACTTC. As protein: CASSLTEAYEQYF.

In this sample, this clone turned up a few times. One junction end disagrees with the germline gene, perhaps due to a read error. J is TRBJ2-1 and V is TRBV28; weak D call: TRBD1 (6 bases). Germline V lookup: CDR1 MDHEN, CDR2 SYDVKM. The CDR3 runs to 13 residues. CDR3 DNA: TGTGCCAGCATTTTACAGGGATACAATGAGCAGTTCTTC. This gives the protein CASILQGYNEQFF.

The chain joins TRBV7-9 to TRBJ2-3; no firm D call. Trimming took off 5 bases at V and 3 bases at J, with 21 bases between the two ends. This CDR3 has 17 residues. Germline V CDR1 and CDR2: SEHNR, FQNEAQ (reference sequence). CDR3 nucleotides: TGTGCCAGCAGCCCACAGATAGGGTTCTTGAGGACAGATACGCAGTATTTT. The encoded protein is CASSPQIGFLRTDTQYF.

This chain connects TRBV5-1 to TRBJ1-5; D call uncertain. Germline CDR1 reads SGHRS; CDR2 reads YFSETQ. V lost 4 bases and J lost 0, with 8 bases in between. This CDR3 is built from 14 residues. Written as DNA, the CDR3 is TGCGCCAGCAGCGCAGACGGTAGCAATCAGCCCCAGCATTTT. It codes for CASSADGSNQPQHF.

The genes are TRBV6-6 and TRBJ1-1; tentative D call: TRBD1 (5 bases). Germline V gene data show CDR1 as MNHNY and CDR2 as SVGAGI (reference sequence). The CDR3 runs 14 residues. V shed 2 bases and J shed 5 bases, with 12 bases lying between them. CDR3 loop: CASSYAQGGTEAFF. The CDR3 nucleotides read TGTGCCAGCAGTTACGCCCAGGGTGGAACTGAAGCTTTCTTT.

The rearrangement uses TRBV19 and TRBJ1-1, with 9 bases that match TRBD1. The CDR3 covers 16 residues. V lost 4 bases, J lost 1 base, and 7 bases stayed unmatched. CDR1 and CDR2 (germline): LNHDA, SQIVND (reference sequence). For the CDR3, the DNA is TGTGCCAGTAGTACCACCGGGACAGGGTGGAACACTGAAGCTTTCTTT. Amino acid sequence: CASSTTGTGWNTEAFF.

This clone occurred a few times. The chain links TRBV9 to TRBJ1-4, with 7 positions matching TRBD1. The CDR3 has 16 residues. V was clipped by 3 bases and J by 0 bases; unmatched bases: 5. Germline V lookup: CDR1 SGDLS, CDR2 YYNGEE. The CDR3 DNA sequence: TGTGCCAGCAGCGAGGGGACAGTCGCAACTAATGAAAAACTGTTTTTT. Translation: CASSEGTVATNEKLFF. The whole variable domain, filled in from reference TRBV9 and TRBJ1-4, reads DSGVTQTPKHLITATGQRVTLRCSPRSGDLSVYWYQQSLDQGLQFLIQYYNGEERAKGNILERFSAQQFPDLHSELNLSSLELGDSALYFCASSEGTVATNEKLFFGSGTQLSVL.

This clone has a single count. V gene TRBV7-3 combines with J gene TRBJ1-1; D remains ambiguous. The CDR3 loop spans 14 amino acids. The germline gives CDR1 SGHTA, CDR2 FQGTGA. Trimming left V 0 bases short and J 5 bases short, with 10 bases between. The CDR3 is CASSLTGEATEAFF. CDR3 nucleotides: TGTGCCAGCAGCTTAACTGGGGAGGCGACTGAAGCTTTCTTT.

This clone has just a few counts. The chain has TRBV4-2 and TRBJ2-6, with D unresolved. Trimming removed 0 bases at V and 1 base at J, with 4 bases between. Germline V gene lookup returns CDR1 LGHNA and CDR2 YNFKEQ. CDR3 size: 15 residues. This chain's CDR3 is CASSQDGSGANVLTF. DNA for the CDR3: TGTGCCAGCAGCCAAGATGGATCTGGGGCCAACGTCCTGACTTTC.

Written as DNA, the CDR3 is TGTGCCAGCAGCTTTTCCGGGACTCGCTCCTACGAGCAGTACTTC. This sequence encodes CASSFSGTRSYEQYF. The chain carries TRBV5-6 and TRBJ2-7, with TRBD2 as a possible D gene (6 bases). The CDR3 runs to 15 residues. CDR1 is SGHDT, CDR2 YYEEEE, per germline. Trimming stripped 2 bases from V and 0 bases from J, with 12 bases between. The full variable domain, completed using reference TRBV5-6 and TRBJ2-7, is DAGVTQSPTHLIKTRGQQVTLRCSPKSGHDTVSWYQQALGQGPQFIFQYYEEEERQRGNFPDRFSGHQFPNYSSELNVNALLLGDSALYLCASSFSGTRSYEQYFGPGTRLTVT.